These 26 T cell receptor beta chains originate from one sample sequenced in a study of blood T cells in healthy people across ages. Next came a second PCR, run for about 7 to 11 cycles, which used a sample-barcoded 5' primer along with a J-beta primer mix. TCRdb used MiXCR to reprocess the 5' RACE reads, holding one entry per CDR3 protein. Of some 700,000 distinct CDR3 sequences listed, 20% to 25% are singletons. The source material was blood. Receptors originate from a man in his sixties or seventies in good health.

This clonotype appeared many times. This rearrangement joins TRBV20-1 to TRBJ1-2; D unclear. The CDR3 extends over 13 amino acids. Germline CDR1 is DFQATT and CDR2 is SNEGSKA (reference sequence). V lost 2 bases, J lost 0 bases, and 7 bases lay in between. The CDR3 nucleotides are TGCAGTGCTAGACACCCAGCTAACTATGGCTACACCTTC. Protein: CSARHPANYGYTF.

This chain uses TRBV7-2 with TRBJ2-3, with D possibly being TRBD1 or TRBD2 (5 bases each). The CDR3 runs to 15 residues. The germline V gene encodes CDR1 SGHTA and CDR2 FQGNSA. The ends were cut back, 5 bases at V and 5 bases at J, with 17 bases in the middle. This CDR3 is CASSKEGRTLDTQYF. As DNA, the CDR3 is TGTGCCAGCAGCAAAGAGGGACGGACGTTAGATACGCAGTATTTT.

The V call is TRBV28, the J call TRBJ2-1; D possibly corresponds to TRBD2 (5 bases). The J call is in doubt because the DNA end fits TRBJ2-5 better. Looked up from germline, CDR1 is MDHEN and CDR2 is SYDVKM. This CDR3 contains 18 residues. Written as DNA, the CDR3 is TGTGCCAGCAGTTTTCCCGGACCACGGACTCGAACGGGGGAGACCCAGTACTTC. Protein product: CASSFPGPRTRTGETQYF.

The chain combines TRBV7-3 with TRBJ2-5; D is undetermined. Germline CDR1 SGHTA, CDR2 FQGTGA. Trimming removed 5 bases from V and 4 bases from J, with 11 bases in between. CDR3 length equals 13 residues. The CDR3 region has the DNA TGTGCCAGCAGCCCCACCGGGTCAGAGACCCAGTACTTC. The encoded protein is CASSPTGSETQYF.

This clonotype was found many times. The CDR3 nucleotides read TGTGCCAGCAGTTTGCTCGAAAAACTGTTTTTT. Its protein product is CASSLLEKLFF. The chain couples TRBV12-3 or TRBV12-4 to TRBJ1-4; D gene ambiguous. CDR3 length: 11 amino acids. Trimming shortened V by 3 bases and J by 8 bases, and 4 bases separated the two germline ends.

In DNA, the CDR3 is TGTGCCAGCAGTTACGGGCAGGGGGCTGTTGAGCAGTTCTTC. This codes for CASSYGQGAVEQFF. The chain employs TRBV6-5 and TRBJ2-1; 8 bases are shared with TRBD1. Germline trimming cut 2 bases from V and 9 bases from J; bases unmatched to any gene: 6. Germline lookup yields CDR1 MNHEY and CDR2 SVGAGI. The CDR3 has 14 residues.

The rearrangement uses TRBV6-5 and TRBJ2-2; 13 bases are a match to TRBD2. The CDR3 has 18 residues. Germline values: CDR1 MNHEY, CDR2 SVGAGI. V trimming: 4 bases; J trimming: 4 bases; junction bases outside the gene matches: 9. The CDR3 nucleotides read TGTGCCAGCAGTTTACGGACTAGCGGGGGATTTTTCACCGGGGAGCTGTTTTTT. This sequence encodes CASSLRTSGGFFTGELFF.

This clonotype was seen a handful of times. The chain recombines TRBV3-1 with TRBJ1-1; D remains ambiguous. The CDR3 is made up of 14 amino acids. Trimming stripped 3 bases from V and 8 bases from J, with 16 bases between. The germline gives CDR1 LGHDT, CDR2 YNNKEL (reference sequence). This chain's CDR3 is CASSQILGVGEAFF. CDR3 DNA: TGTGCCAGCAGCCAGATTTTAGGAGTCGGAGAAGCTTTCTTT. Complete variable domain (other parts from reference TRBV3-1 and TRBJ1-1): DTAVSQTPKYLVTQMGNDKSIKCEQNLGHDTMYWYKQDSKKFLKIMFSYNNKELIINETVPNRFSPKSPDKAHLNLHINSLELGDSAVYFCASSQILGVGEAFFGQGTRLTVV.

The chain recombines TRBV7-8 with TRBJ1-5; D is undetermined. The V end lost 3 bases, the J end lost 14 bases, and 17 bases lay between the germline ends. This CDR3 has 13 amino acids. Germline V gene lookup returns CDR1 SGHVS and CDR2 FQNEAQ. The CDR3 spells CASSFGQAGVEHF. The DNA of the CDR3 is TGTGCCAGCAGCTTTGGCCAGGCCGGGGTAGAGCATTTT. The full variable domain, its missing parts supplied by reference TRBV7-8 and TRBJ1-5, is GAGVSQSPRYKVAKRGQDVALRCDPISGHVSLFWYQQALGQGPEFLTYFQNEAQLDKSGLPSDRFFAERPEGSVSTLKIQRTQQEDSAVYLCASSFGQAGVEHFGDGTRLSIL.

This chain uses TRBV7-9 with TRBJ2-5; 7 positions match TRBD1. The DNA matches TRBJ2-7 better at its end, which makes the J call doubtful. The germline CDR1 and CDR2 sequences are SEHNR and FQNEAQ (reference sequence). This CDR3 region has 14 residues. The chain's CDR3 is CASSSDTGVYEQYV. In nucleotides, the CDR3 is TGTGCCAGCAGCTCCGACACAGGGGTCTACGAGCAGTACGTC.

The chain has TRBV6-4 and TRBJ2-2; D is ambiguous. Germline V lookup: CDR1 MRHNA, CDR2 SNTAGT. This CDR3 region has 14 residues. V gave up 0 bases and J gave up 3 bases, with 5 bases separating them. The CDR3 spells CASSDSSDTGELFF. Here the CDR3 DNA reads TGTGCCAGCAGTGACTCAAGTGACACCGGGGAGCTGTTTTTT.

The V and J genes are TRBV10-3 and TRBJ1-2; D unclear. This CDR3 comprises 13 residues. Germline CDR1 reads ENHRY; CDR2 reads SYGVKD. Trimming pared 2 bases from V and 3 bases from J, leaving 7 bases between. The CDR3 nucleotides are TGTGCCATCAGTGAGCGACAAGACTATGGCTACACCTTC. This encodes CAISERQDYGYTF.

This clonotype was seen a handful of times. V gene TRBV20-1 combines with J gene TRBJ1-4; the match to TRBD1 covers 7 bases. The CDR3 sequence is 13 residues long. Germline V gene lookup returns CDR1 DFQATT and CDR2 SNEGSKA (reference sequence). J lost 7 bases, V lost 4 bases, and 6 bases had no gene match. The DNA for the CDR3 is TGCAGTGCTACCCCGGACAGGCGTGAAAAACTGTTTTTT. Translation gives CSATPDRREKLFF.

The CDR3 is CASSSRDYSGANVLTF. CDR3 nucleotides: TGTGCCAGCAGCTCCAGGGATTACTCTGGGGCCAACGTCCTGACTTTC. The chain employs TRBV7-3 and TRBJ2-6, with D possibly TRBD1 on 5 matching bases. From germline, CDR1 is SGHTA and CDR2 FQGTGA. The CDR3 totals 16 residues. Trimming left V 4 bases short and J 0 bases short, with 10 bases between. The full variable domain, completed using reference TRBV7-3 and TRBJ2-6, is GAGVSQTPSNKVTEKGKYVELRCDPISGHTALYWYRQSLGQGPEFLIYFQGTGAADDSGLPNDRFFAVRPEGSVSTLKIQRTERGDSAVYLCASSSRDYSGANVLTFGAGSRLTVL.

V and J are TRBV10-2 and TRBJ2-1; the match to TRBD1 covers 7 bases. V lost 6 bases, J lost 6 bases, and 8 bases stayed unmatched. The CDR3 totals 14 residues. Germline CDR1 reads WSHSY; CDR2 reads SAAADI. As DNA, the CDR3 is TGCGCCAGCAGGCCGGGACAGCAATCCAATGAGCAGTTCTTC. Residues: CASRPGQQSNEQFF.

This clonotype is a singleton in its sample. CDR3 loop: CAISESGLNTGELFF. The CDR3 nucleotides read TGTGCCATCAGTGAGTCCGGCTTAAACACCGGGGAGCTGTTTTTT. The gene calls are TRBV10-3 and TRBJ2-2, with no clear D. The CDR3 totals 15 residues. CDR1 ENHRY and CDR2 SYGVKD come from the germline V gene. V was clipped by 0 bases and J by 2 bases, with 7 bases between them.

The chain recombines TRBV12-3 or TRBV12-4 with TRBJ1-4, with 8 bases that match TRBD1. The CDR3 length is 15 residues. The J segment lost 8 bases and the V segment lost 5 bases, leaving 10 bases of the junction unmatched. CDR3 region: CASSPGQGGKEKLFF. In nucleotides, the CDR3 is TGTGCCAGCAGTCCAGGACAGGGAGGGAAGGAAAAACTGTTTTTT.

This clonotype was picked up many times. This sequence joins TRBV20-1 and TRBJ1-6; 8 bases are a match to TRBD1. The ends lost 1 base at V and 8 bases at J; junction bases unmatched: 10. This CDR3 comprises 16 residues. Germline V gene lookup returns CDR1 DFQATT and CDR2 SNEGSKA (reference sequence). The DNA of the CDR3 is TGCAGTGCTAGAGGCTTAGACAGGGGAGATGATTCACCCCTCCACTTT. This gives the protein CSARGLDRGDDSPLHF.

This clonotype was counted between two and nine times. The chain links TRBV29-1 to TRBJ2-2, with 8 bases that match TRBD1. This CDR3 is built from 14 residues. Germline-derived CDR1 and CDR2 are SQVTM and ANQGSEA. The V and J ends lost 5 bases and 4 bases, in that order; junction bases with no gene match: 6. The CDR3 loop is CSVWTGLSTGELFF. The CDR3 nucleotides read TGCAGCGTTTGGACAGGGTTGAGCACCGGGGAGCTGTTTTTT.

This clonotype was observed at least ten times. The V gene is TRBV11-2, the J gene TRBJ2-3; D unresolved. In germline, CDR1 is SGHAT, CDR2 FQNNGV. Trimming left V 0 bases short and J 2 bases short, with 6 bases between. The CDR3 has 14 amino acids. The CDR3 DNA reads TGTGCCAGCAGCTTAGAAGATGACACAGATACGCAGTATTTT. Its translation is CASSLEDDTDTQYF.

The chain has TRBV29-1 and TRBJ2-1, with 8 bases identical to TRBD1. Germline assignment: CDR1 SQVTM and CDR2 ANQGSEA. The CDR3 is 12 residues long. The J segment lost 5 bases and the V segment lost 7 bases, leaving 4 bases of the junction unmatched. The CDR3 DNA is TGCAGCGGGGACAGGCGGAACAATGAGCAGTTCTTC. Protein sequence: CSGDRRNNEQFF.

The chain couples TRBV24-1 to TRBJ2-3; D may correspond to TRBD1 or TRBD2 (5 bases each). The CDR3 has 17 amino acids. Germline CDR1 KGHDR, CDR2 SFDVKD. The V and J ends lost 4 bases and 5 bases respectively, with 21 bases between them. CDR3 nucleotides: TGTGCCACCAGTGACGCCGGGACCGCCGCACGGGGAGATACGCAGTATTTT. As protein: CATSDAGTAARGDTQYF.

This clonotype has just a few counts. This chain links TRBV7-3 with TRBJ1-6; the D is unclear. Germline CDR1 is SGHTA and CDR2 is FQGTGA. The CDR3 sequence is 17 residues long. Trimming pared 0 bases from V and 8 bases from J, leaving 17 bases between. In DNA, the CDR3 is TGTGCCAGCAGCTTAACGCCAGACATATCGACGGATTCACCCCTCCACTTT. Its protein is CASSLTPDISTDSPLHF.

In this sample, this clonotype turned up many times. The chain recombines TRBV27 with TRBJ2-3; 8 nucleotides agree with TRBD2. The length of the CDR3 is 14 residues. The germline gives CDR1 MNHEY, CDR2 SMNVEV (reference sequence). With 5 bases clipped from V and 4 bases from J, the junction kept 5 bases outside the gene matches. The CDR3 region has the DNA TGTGCCAGCAGTCGAAGCGGGAGTTCAGATACGCAGTATTTT. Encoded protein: CASSRSGSSDTQYF.

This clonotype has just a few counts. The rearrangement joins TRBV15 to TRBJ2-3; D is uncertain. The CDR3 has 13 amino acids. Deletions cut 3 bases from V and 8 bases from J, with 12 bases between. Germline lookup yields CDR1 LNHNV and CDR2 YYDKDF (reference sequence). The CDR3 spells CATSRARDGTQYF. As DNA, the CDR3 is TGTGCCACCAGCAGGGCACGCGATGGTACGCAGTATTTT.

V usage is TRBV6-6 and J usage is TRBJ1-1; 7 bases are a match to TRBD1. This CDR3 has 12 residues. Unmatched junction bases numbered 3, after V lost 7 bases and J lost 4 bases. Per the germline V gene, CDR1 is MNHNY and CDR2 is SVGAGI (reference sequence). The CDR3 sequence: CASNDRATEAFF. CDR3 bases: TGTGCCAGCAATGACAGGGCCACTGAAGCTTTCTTT.